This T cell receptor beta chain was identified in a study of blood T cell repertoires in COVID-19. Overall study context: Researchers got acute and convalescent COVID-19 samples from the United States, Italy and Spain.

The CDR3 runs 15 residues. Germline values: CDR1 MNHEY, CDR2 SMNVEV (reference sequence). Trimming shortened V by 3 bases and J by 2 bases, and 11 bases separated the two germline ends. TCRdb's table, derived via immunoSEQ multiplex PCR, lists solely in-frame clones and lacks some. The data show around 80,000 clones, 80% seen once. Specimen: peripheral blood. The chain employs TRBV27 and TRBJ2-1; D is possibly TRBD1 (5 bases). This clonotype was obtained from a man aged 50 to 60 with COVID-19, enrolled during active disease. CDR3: CASSFQGKTYNEQFF. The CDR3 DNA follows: TGTGCCAGCAGTTTTCAGGGAAAAACCTACAATGAGCAGTTCTTC.